Presented here are 30 T cell receptor beta chains from one specimen sequenced in a study of OX40 agonist ivuxolimab in advanced cancers. Clones were sequenced by immunoSEQ multiplex PCR, and TCRdb holds only the in-frame ones, with some missing. This sample has 70,000 to 95,000 clones, with around 82% found just once. This material consisted of CD4+ or CD8+ T cells sorted from blood, taken in a trial of the OX40 agonist ivuxolimab. The receptors were gathered from an adult with an advanced solid tumor such as melanoma, head and neck, liver or kidney cancer.

The chain links TRBV7-3 to TRBJ2-1; D might be TRBD1 (6 bases). Germline CDR1 is SGHTA and CDR2 is FQGTGA. CDR3 size: 16 residues. V was trimmed by 1 base and J by 7 bases, leaving 17 bases between them. CDR3: CASSLRSNRAANEQFF. CDR3 in DNA: TGTGCCAGCAGCTTAAGGTCGAACAGGGCGGCGAATGAGCAGTTCTTC.

The chain combines TRBV2 with TRBJ2-3; D perhaps matches TRBD1 (5 bases). The V gene's germline CDR1 is SNHLY and CDR2 FYNNEI. This CDR3 has 15 amino acids. V was clipped by 3 bases and J by 0 bases, with 10 bases between them. CDR3 coding DNA: TGTGCCAGCAGTGAGGCAGGGATAAGCACAGATACGCAGTATTTT. It encodes CASSEAGISTDTQYF.

V is TRBV2 and J is TRBJ1-1; no firm D call. Germline CDR1 SNHLY, CDR2 FYNNEI. The V and J ends lost 7 bases and 1 base respectively, with 7 bases between them. This CDR3 region has 12 residues. The CDR3 sequence: CASKVWNTEAFF. The CDR3 DNA is TGTGCCAGCAAGGTCTGGAACACTGAAGCTTTCTTT.

This chain joins TRBV28 and TRBJ2-7, with 8 bases matching TRBD1. Germline-derived CDR1 and CDR2 are MDHEN and SYDVKM. This CDR3 spans 14 amino acids. Trimming took 4 bases from V and 4 from J; bases not matched to a gene: 6. The CDR3 loop is CASSSRDRSYEQYF. The CDR3 region has the DNA TGTGCCAGCAGTTCCCGGGACAGGTCGTACGAGCAGTACTTC.

This chain connects TRBV7-9 to TRBJ2-5; 7 bases match TRBD1. This CDR3 spans 14 amino acids. The trim removed 0 bases at V and 3 bases at J, leaving 1 base unmatched. CDR1 and CDR2 (germline): SEHNR, FQNEAQ (reference sequence). Here the CDR3 reads CASSLAQGEETQYF. The CDR3 DNA is TGTGCCAGCAGCTTAGCGCAGGGGGAAGAGACCCAGTACTTC. Variable domain in full (rest from reference TRBV7-9 and TRBJ2-5): DTGVSQNPRHKITKRGQNVTFRCDPISEHNRLYWYRQTLGQGPEFLTYFQNEAQLEKSRLLSDRFSAERPKGSFSTLEIQRTEQGDSAMYLCASSLAQGEETQYFGPGTRLLVL.

The J gene is TRBJ2-5, the V gene TRBV27; D is undetermined. The CDR3 has 13 amino acids. In germline, CDR1 is MNHEY, CDR2 SMNVEV (reference sequence). Between the trimmed V and J ends, which lost 2 bases and 2 bases, there was a span of 6 bases. CDR3 sequence: CASSLINQETQYF. CDR3 nucleotide sequence: TGTGCCAGCAGTTTAATAAATCAAGAGACCCAGTACTTC.

The gene calls are TRBV30 and TRBJ2-7, with TRBD1 matching 8 bases. With V trimmed by 2 bases and J by 5 bases, 8 bases remained unmatched. The length of the CDR3 is 14 residues. The germline gives CDR1 GTSNPN, CDR2 SVGIG (reference sequence). Written as DNA, the CDR3 is TGTGCCTGGAGTCCCGGGACAGGCACCCACGAGCAGTACTTC. Translated: CAWSPGTGTHEQYF.

This clone was detected once. The rearrangement links TRBV5-4 to TRBJ2-5; 8 bases map to TRBD1. Trimming took 1 base from V and 4 from J; bases not matched to a gene: 6. The CDR3 contains 15 residues. The V gene's germline CDR1 is SGHNT and CDR2 YYREEE (reference sequence). CDR3 region: CASSLFVDRGETQYF. The DNA of the CDR3 is TGTGCCAGCAGCTTGTTCGTAGACAGGGGAGAGACCCAGTACTTC. Filled out from reference TRBV5-4 and TRBJ2-5, the complete variable domain reads ETGVTQSPTHLIKTRGQQVTLRCSSQSGHNTVSWYQQALGQGPQFIFQYYREEENGRGNFPPRFSGLQFPNYSSELNVNALELDDSALYLCASSLFVDRGETQYFGPGTRLLVL.

This clone was found once. This sequence joins TRBV7-2 and TRBJ2-7; no firm D call. The germline V gene encodes CDR1 SGHTA and CDR2 FQGNSA. Between the trimmed V and J ends, which lost 0 bases and 0 bases, there was a span of 9 bases. The CDR3 extends over 15 amino acids. The CDR3 region is CASSLAVNPSYEQYF. The CDR3, as DNA: TGTGCCAGCAGCTTAGCAGTAAACCCCTCCTACGAGCAGTACTTC.

The V and J genes are TRBV2 and TRBJ2-3; 7 bases line up with TRBD2. V shed 9 bases and J 8 bases; nucleotides not matched to a gene: 11. Looked up from germline, CDR1 is SNHLY and CDR2 is FYNNEI. The CDR3 is 13 amino acids. DNA of the CDR3: TGTGCCAGGCGCGCGGGAGAGAAGAGTACGCAGTATTTT. It yields the protein CARRAGEKSTQYF. The whole variable domain, remainder taken from reference TRBV2 and TRBJ2-3, is EPEVTQTPSHQVTQMGQEVILRCVPISNHLYFYWYRQILGQKVEFLVSFYNNEISEKSEIFDDQFSVERPDGSNFTLKIRSTKLEDSAMYFCARRAGEKSTQYFGPGTRLTVL.

The chain joins TRBV25-1 to TRBJ2-3; the D gene is possibly TRBD2 (6 bases). Trimming took off 7 bases at V and 2 bases at J, with 16 bases between the two ends. The CDR3 has 15 amino acids. In germline, CDR1 is MGHDK, CDR2 SYGVNS. The CDR3 nucleotides read TGTGCCAGCAATTCTTTAGCGGAGAACACAGATACGCAGTATTTT. Translating gives CASNSLAENTDTQYF.

The chain joins TRBV14 to TRBJ2-3, with TRBD1 as a possible D gene (5 bases). Trimming shortened V by 5 bases and J by 2 bases, and 11 bases separated the two germline ends. This CDR3 is 14 amino acids long. Germline V gene sequence: CDR1 SGHDN, CDR2 FVKESK. The CDR3 DNA reads TGTGCCAGCAGCTTAGACAGACACACAGATACGCAGTATTTT. Amino acid sequence: CASSLDRHTDTQYF.

This CDR3 reads CASSQRGLNYEQYF. CDR3 in DNA: TGTGCCAGCAGCCAAAGGGGTCTAAACTACGAGCAGTACTTC. The chain employs TRBV11-2 and TRBJ2-5; perhaps TRBD1 as D (5 bases). The closer fit of TRBJ2-7 to the DNA end suggests the J call may be wrong. The germline V gene encodes CDR1 SGHAT and CDR2 FQNNGV. This CDR3 contains 14 residues.

This rearrangement joins TRBV30 to TRBJ2-1; tentative D call: TRBD2 (5 bases). The CDR3 spans 13 residues. V dropped 8 bases and J dropped 7 bases, with 18 bases sitting between them. The V gene's germline CDR1 is GTSNPN and CDR2 SVGIG (reference sequence). CDR3: CAGSMTGINEQFF. CDR3 DNA: TGTGCCGGGTCTATGACGGGGATTAATGAGCAGTTCTTC.

The chain is built from TRBV6-5 and TRBJ2-2; no definite D call. The V and J ends lost 4 bases and 1 base respectively, with 10 bases between them. Germline assignment: CDR1 MNHEY and CDR2 SVGAGI. CDR3 size: 15 residues. The CDR3 loop reads CASSFRHENTGELFF. The CDR3 DNA reads TGTGCCAGCAGTTTCCGGCATGAGAACACCGGGGAGCTGTTTTTT.

The genes are TRBV30 and TRBJ2-5; TRBD2 matches 7 bases. Germline V CDR1 and CDR2: GTSNPN, SVGIG (reference sequence). The CDR3 has 11 residues. The ends lost 5 bases at V and 9 bases at J; junction bases unmatched: 6. The CDR3 reads CAWDSGGSQYF. The CDR3 nucleotides are TGTGCCTGGGATTCCGGGGGGTCCCAGTACTTC.

As for this clone: This sample includes further DNA sequences coding for the same CDR3. The chain carries TRBV30 and TRBJ1-2; tentative D call: TRBD1 (6 bases). Germline CDR1 is GTSNPN and CDR2 is SVGIG (reference sequence). This CDR3 contains 20 residues. V shed 0 bases and J shed 1 base, with 27 bases lying between them. The CDR3 reads CAWSVHRTDRPKTINYGYTF. The CDR3 DNA reads TGTGCCTGGAGTGTACACCGCACGGACAGACCTAAGACGATTAACTATGGCTACACCTTC.

The V call is TRBV6-5, the J call TRBJ2-1, with D unclear. This CDR3 has 16 residues. Germline values: CDR1 MNHEY, CDR2 SVGAGI. V was pared by 3 bases and J by 1 base, with 13 bases between. CDR3 loop: CASSYRRSGSYNEQFF. CDR3 nucleotides: TGTGCCAGCAGTTATAGAAGGAGTGGGTCCTACAATGAGCAGTTCTTC.

The rearrangement joins TRBV7-2 to TRBJ2-7; possible D gene TRBD1, 5 bases. CDR3 length: 15 residues. Germline V gene lookup returns CDR1 SGHTA and CDR2 FQGNSA. V lost 2 bases and J 5 bases, leaving 16 bases between the germline ends. The chain's CDR3 is CASSLQPGLAHEQYF. CDR3 DNA sequence: TGTGCCAGCAGCTTACAACCAGGGTTGGCCCACGAGCAGTACTTC. Based on the CDR3 plus reference TRBV7-2 and TRBJ2-7, the full variable domain is GAGVSQSPSNKVTEKGKDVELRCDPISGHTALYWYRQSLGQGLEFLIYFQGNSAPDKSGLPSDRFSAERTGGSVSTLTIQRTQQEDSAVYLCASSLQPGLAHEQYFGPGTRLTVT.

This sequence joins TRBV7-2 and TRBJ1-2; 9 bases map to TRBD1. CDR1 is SGHTA and CDR2 is FQGNSA in the germline V gene. With 0 bases clipped from V and 8 bases from J, the junction kept 7 bases outside the gene matches. The CDR3 covers 15 residues. CDR3 residues: CASSLALWTGEGYTF. The CDR3 DNA sequence: TGTGCCAGCAGCTTAGCGCTTTGGACAGGGGAAGGCTACACCTTC.

The chain has TRBV5-6 and TRBJ2-7, with TRBD1 as a possible D gene (5 bases). The germline V and J ends were trimmed by 7 bases and 1 base, with 12 bases remaining between them. The CDR3 spans 13 residues. CDR1 SGHDT and CDR2 YYEEEE come from the germline V gene. The CDR3 nucleotides read TGTGCCAGCGCGCAGGGCGGTTCCTACGAGCAGTACTTC. It specifies CASAQGGSYEQYF.

This clone appeared a single time. The J gene is TRBJ2-2, the V gene TRBV10-2, with D tentatively TRBD1 or TRBD2 (5 bases each). Germline loops: CDR1 WSHSY, CDR2 SAAADI. With 2 bases removed from V and 5 bases from J, the gap between germline ends came to 15 bases. This CDR3 region has 16 residues. In nucleotides, the CDR3 is TGCGCCAGCAGTGAGAGAGGGGAAGTTTGGACCGGGGAGCTGTTTTTT. Encoded protein: CASSERGEVWTGELFF.

This clone was seen once. This chain uses TRBV5-4 with TRBJ2-1; 12 bases align to TRBD2. V lost 4 bases to trimming and J lost 10 bases; unmatched junction nucleotides: 12. Germline assignment: CDR1 SGHNT and CDR2 YYREEE (reference sequence). The CDR3 sequence is 16 residues long. The CDR3 nucleotides read TGTGCCAGCAGCCGGAAGACTAGCGGGAGCACGGACGAGCAGTTCTTC. Translation: CASSRKTSGSTDEQFF.

The V gene is TRBV6-4, the J gene TRBJ2-2, with D perhaps TRBD1 (6 bases). CDR1 and CDR2 from the germline V gene are MRHNA and SNTAGT. The CDR3 runs 14 residues. Trimming removed 4 bases at V and 4 bases at J, with 10 bases between. CDR3 protein: CASSGDTSTGELFF. CDR3 DNA sequence: TGTGCCAGCAGTGGGGACACGAGCACCGGGGAGCTGTTTTTT.

The chain is built from TRBV7-6 and TRBJ2-1; tentatively, D is TRBD1 or TRBD2 (5 bases each). V was shortened by 1 base and J by 4 bases, with 11 bases between the two germline ends. Per germline, CDR1 SGHVS and CDR2 FNYEAQ. The CDR3 is 15 residues long. CDR3 sequence reads: CASSLDPGRYNEQFF. The CDR3 nucleotides read TGTGCCAGCAGCTTAGATCCAGGGAGATACAATGAGCAGTTCTTC. Looking up the rest from reference TRBV7-6 and TRBJ2-1 gives the full variable domain: GAGVSQSPRYKVTKRGQDVALRCDPISGHVSLYWYRQALGQGPEFLTYFNYEAQQDKSGLPNDRFSAERPEGSISTLTIQRTEQRDSAMYRCASSLDPGRYNEQFFGPGTRLTVL.

V usage is TRBV18 and J usage is TRBJ2-4; 7 bases are a match to TRBD1. This CDR3 has 14 residues. Losses at the gene ends were 4 bases for V and 8 bases for J; bases not matched to a gene: 8. The germline gives CDR1 KGHSH, CDR2 LQKENI. CDR3 coding DNA: TGTGCCAGCTCACAACCTACCGACAGGGACATTCAGTACTTC. Translation gives CASSQPTDRDIQYF.

This chain connects TRBV9 to TRBJ1-5, with D possibly TRBD1 on 5 matching bases. Trimming took off 4 bases at V and 4 bases at J, with 12 bases between the two ends. In germline, CDR1 is SGDLS, CDR2 YYNGEE. This CDR3 region has 14 residues. Written as DNA, the CDR3 is TGTGCCAGCAGCAAATCAGGGATGAATCAGCCCCAGCATTTT. Translating gives CASSKSGMNQPQHF.

V is TRBV7-9 and J is TRBJ2-7; TRBD1 matches 7 bases. The CDR3 runs 13 residues. Germline CDR1 is SEHNR and CDR2 is FQNEAQ (reference sequence). V shed 3 bases, J shed 7 bases, and the junction held 6 bases outside the gene matches. DNA of the CDR3: TGTGCCAGCAGCTTCGGACAGGCGGGTGAGCAGTACTTC. As protein: CASSFGQAGEQYF. The variable domain in full, with the rest retrieved from reference TRBV7-9 and TRBJ2-7, is DTGVSQNPRHKITKRGQNVTFRCDPISEHNRLYWYRQTLGQGPEFLTYFQNEAQLEKSRLLSDRFSAERPKGSFSTLEIQRTEQGDSAMYLCASSFGQAGEQYFGPGTRLTVT.

The V gene is TRBV7-3, the J gene TRBJ2-1, with D tentatively TRBD1 (5 bases). V gave up 3 bases and J gave up 2 bases, with 11 bases separating them. CDR3 length equals 15 residues. Germline V gives CDR1 SGHTA, CDR2 FQGTGA. The CDR3 sequence: CASSFRQGTYNEQFF. For the CDR3, the DNA is TGTGCCAGCAGCTTTAGGCAGGGAACCTACAATGAGCAGTTCTTC.

The genes are TRBV5-1 and TRBJ1-1; no firm D call. Between the trimmed V and J ends, which lost 3 bases and 3 bases, there was a span of 12 bases. Germline CDR1 SGHRS, CDR2 YFSETQ. The CDR3 sequence is 14 residues long. CDR3: CASSSLSRDTEAFF. The CDR3 DNA follows: TGCGCCAGCAGCTCTCTCTCGAGGGACACTGAAGCTTTCTTT.